This T cell receptor (beta chain) was identified in a study of blood T cell repertoires in COVID-19. The CDR3 runs 15 residues. Germline V gene sequence: CDR1 MNHEY, CDR2 SMNVEV (reference sequence). Trimming cost V 6 bases and J 6 bases; bases outside gene matches: 9. The authors' processing: Nucleated cell number was recorded as an estimate derived from reference gene primer amplification. Generated by immunoSEQ multiplex PCR, the TCRdb table keeps only in-frame clones and is missing some. V, J and clone size reflect that table, while D and trimming were determined from the DNA. This sample has 270,000 or so clones; 82% occur once, and the top ten carry 2.5% to 3.5%.

V usage is TRBV27 and J usage is TRBJ1-1; 11 bases are shared with TRBD1. Sample: peripheral blood. The receptor was isolated from a woman aged 18-35 years with acute or convalescent COVID-19. CDR3 region: CASSPRTGGLAEAFF. In DNA, the CDR3 is TGTGCCAGCAGCCCTAGGACAGGGGGCTTGGCTGAAGCTTTCTTT.